This TCR beta chain appears in the sequencing data of a study of cytomegalovirus exposure and HLA in healthy donors. Study as a whole: HLA-typed donors were the source of about 85 million unique TCRs held in an early data release.

CDR3 length equals 14 residues. Trimming took off 2 bases at V and 4 bases at J, with 11 bases between the two ends. Germline V gene data show CDR1 as MNHEY and CDR2 as SVGAGI. Each donor was nominally healthy when sampled (though unrecorded immune exposures were likely). Notes on the study in general: According to an earlier analysis, most TCR beta V segments yielded productive rearrangements about 87% or about 30% of the time.

Turning to this clone: What it recognizes is unknown.

A multiplex PCR was run with 60 Vbeta primers and 13 Jbeta primers. In the original processing: Among the unique TCR beta chains that a later analysis counted, about 84 million in all, 10 million to 11 million were shared. Some clones are missing from TCRdb's copy, which holds only in-frame ones; the method was immunoSEQ multiplex PCR. V, J and clone size derive from that table, while D and trimming were established from the DNA sequence. Among 150,000 to 200,000 clones, roughly four fifths were seen once, and the ten largest hold approximately 3.1%. The V call is TRBV6-5, the J call TRBJ1-1; D is uncertain. The receptor's source is a middle-aged woman in good health and CMV-seronegative. Sequenced input: PBMCs. DNA of the CDR3: TGTGCCAGCAGTTACCTCTCACAGACCACTGAAGCTTTCTTT. Translated: CASSYLSQTTEAFF.